This T cell receptor beta chain stems from a study of blood T cell repertoires in COVID-19. The wider study: Acute and convalescent COVID-19 specimens originated in the United States, Italy and Spain. The cDNA or gDNA used as material had been derived from T cells, B-cell-depleted T cells, or PBMCs.

This CDR3 has 17 residues. Between the trimmed V and J ends, which lost 3 bases and 6 bases, there was a span of 24 bases. The V gene's germline CDR1 is DFQATT and CDR2 SNEGSKA (reference sequence). Authors' methods: Scientists estimated how many nucleated cells there were by amplifying reference gene primers. TCRdb keeps only in-frame clones here, not all; method: immunoSEQ multiplex PCR. That table gives V, J and clone size, and the DNA gave D and trimming. This sample has hundreds of thousands of clones, with 85% to 90% found just once. Exposed participants encountered a COVID-19 case during the 2 weeks preceding study entry.

This chain connects TRBV20-1 to TRBJ1-3, with D perhaps TRBD1 (5 bases). Sequencing was carried out using PBMCs or T cells enriched from blood (not recorded which). The sequence was collected from a man over 45 who had been exposed to COVID-19. For the CDR3, the DNA is TGCAGTGCTAGTCCCCTCGGGGACTCTGGAATCTTAAACACCATATATTTT. As protein: CSASPLGDSGILNTIYF.